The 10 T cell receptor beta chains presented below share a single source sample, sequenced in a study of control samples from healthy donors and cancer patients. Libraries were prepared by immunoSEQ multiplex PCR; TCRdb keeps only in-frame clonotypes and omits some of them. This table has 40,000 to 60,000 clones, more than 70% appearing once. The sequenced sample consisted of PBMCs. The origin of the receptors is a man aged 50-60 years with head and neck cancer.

The DNA for the CDR3 is TGTGCCAGCAGGGACAGGGTTGAGCAGTACTTC. Its protein is CASRDRVEQYF. The chain is built from TRBV28 and TRBJ2-7; 8 bases agree with TRBD1. CDR1 and CDR2 from the germline V gene are MDHEN and SYDVKM. The V segment lost 6 bases and the J segment 7 bases; nucleotides outside the gene matches: 2. The CDR3 consists of 11 residues.

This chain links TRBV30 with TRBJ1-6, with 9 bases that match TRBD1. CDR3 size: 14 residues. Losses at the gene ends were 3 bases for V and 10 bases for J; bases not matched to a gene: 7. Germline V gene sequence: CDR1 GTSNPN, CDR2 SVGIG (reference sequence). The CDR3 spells CAWSRDRDISPLHF. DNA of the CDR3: TGTGCCTGGAGCCGGGACAGGGACATCTCACCCCTCCACTTT. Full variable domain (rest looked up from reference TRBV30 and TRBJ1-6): SQTIHQWPATLVQPVGSPLSLECTVEGTSNPNLYWYRQAAGRGLQLLFYSVGIGQISSEVPQNLSASRPQDRQFILSSKKLLLSDSGFYLCAWSRDRDISPLHFGNGTRLTVT.

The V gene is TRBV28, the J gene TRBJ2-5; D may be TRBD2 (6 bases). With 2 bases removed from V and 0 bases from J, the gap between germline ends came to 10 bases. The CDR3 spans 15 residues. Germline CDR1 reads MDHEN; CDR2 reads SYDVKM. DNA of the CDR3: TGTGCCAGCAGTTTACTGGACTACTACCAAGAGACCCAGTACTTC. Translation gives CASSLLDYYQETQYF.

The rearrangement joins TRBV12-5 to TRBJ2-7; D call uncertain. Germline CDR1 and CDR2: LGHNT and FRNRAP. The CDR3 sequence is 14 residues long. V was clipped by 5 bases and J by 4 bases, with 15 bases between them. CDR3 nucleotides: TGTGCTAGTGGTCTTTGGACCTACGGGTACGAGCAGTACTTC. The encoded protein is CASGLWTYGYEQYF.

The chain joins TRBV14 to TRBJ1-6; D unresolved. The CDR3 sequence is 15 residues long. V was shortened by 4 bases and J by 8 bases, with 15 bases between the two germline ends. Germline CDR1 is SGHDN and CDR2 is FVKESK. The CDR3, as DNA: TGTGCCAGCAGCCGAGGGCGGTTGATGGATTCACCCCTCCACTTT. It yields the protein CASSRGRLMDSPLHF.

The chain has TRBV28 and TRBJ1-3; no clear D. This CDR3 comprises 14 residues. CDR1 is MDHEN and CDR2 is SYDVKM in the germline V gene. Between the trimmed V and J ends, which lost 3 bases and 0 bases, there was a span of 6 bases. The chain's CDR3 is CASSFQNSGNTIYF. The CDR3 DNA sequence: TGTGCCAGCAGTTTCCAGAACTCTGGAAACACCATATATTTT.

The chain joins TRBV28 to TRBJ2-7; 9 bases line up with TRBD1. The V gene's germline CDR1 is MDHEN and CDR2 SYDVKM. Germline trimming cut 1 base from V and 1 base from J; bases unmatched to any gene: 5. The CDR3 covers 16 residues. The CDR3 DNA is TGTGCCAGCAGTTTATTGGAGGACAGGGGATCCTACGAGCAGTACTTC. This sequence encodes CASSLLEDRGSYEQYF.

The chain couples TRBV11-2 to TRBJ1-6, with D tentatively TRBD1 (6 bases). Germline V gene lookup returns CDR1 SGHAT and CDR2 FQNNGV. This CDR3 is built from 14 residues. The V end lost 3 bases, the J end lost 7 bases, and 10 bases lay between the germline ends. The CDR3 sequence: CASSFSGDNSPLHF. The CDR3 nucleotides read TGTGCCAGCAGCTTTTCAGGGGACAATTCACCCCTCCACTTT.

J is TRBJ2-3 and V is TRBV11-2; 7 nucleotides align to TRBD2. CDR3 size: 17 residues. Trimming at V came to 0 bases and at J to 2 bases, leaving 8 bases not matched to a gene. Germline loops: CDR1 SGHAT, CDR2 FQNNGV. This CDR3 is CASSLDLNERDTDTQYF. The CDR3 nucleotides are TGTGCCAGCAGCTTAGATCTAAATGAGCGGGACACAGATACGCAGTATTTT.

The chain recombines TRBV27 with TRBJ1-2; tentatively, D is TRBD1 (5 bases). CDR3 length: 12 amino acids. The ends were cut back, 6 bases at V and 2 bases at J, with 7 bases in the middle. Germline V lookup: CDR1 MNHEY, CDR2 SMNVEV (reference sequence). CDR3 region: CASRKGNYGYTF. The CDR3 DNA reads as TGTGCCAGCAGGAAGGGGAACTATGGCTACACCTTC.